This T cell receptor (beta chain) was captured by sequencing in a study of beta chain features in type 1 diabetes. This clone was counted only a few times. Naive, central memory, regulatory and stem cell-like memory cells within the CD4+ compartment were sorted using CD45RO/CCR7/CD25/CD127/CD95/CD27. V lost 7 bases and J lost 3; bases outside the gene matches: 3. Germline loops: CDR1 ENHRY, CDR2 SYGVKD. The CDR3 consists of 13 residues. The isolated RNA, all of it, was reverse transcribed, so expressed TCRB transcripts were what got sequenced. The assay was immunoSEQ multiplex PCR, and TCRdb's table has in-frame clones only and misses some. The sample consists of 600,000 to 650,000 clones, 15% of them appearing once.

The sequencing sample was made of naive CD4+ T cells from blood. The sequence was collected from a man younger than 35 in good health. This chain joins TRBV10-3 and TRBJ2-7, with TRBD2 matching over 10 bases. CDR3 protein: CAIMASGSYEQYF. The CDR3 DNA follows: TGTGCCATCATGGCTAGCGGGAGCTACGAGCAGTACTTC.